Below, 9 T cell receptor beta chains from the same sample are listed, as sequenced in a study of cytomegalovirus exposure and HLA in healthy donors. The repertoire was sequenced with immunoSEQ multiplex PCR; TCRdb's copy has only in-frame clones and lacks some. The sample has about 150,000 clones, around 83% seen once; the top ten hold roughly 2.1%. The source material was PBMCs. These receptors came from a human donor in good health.

The chain uses TRBV30 and TRBJ2-7, with TRBD2 identical over 7 bases. CDR1 GTSNPN and CDR2 SVGIG come from the germline V gene (reference sequence). V gave up 2 bases and J gave up 0 bases; unmatched junction bases: 10. The CDR3 covers 16 residues. CDR3 coding DNA: TGTGCCTGGAGTATTGGACTAGACACTAGCTCCTACGAGCAGTACTTC. This encodes CAWSIGLDTSSYEQYF.

The J gene is TRBJ1-2, the V gene TRBV2; possibly TRBD1 for D (5 bases). This CDR3 is 18 amino acids long. With 2 bases removed from V and 8 bases from J, the gap between germline ends came to 27 bases. CDR1 and CDR2 (germline): SNHLY, FYNNEI. The chain's CDR3 is CASSERVSVGLRGDGYTF. CDR3 bases: TGTGCCAGCAGTGAAAGGGTGTCTGTTGGGCTCCGGGGGGACGGCTACACCTTC.

The CDR3 spells CASSSQGTTGELFF. DNA for the CDR3: TGTGCCAGCAGCTCACAGGGGACCACCGGGGAGCTGTTTTTT. V gene TRBV7-6 combines with J gene TRBJ2-2, with 7 bases matching TRBD1. This CDR3 comprises 14 residues. Trimming removed 4 bases from V and 4 bases from J; junction bases left unmatched: 3. The V gene's germline CDR1 is SGHVS and CDR2 FNYEAQ.

The chain combines TRBV2 with TRBJ1-3; weak D call: TRBD1 (6 bases). The germline V and J ends were trimmed by 5 bases and 0 bases, with 11 bases remaining between them. The CDR3 contains 15 residues. CDR1 and CDR2 (germline): SNHLY, FYNNEI. The CDR3 is CASSRDTSSGNTIYF. As DNA, the CDR3 is TGTGCCAGCAGTCGGGACACTAGCTCTGGAAACACCATATATTTT.

This clone was seen a handful of times. The V gene is TRBV5-1, the J gene TRBJ2-6; D uncertain. The CDR3 extends over 14 amino acids. Germline V gene lookup returns CDR1 SGHRS and CDR2 YFSETQ. With 3 bases removed from V and 1 base from J, the gap between germline ends came to 5 bases. The CDR3: CASSWRSGANVLTF. Written as DNA, the CDR3 is TGCGCCAGCAGCTGGCGGTCTGGGGCCAACGTCCTGACTTTC.

The V call is TRBV9, the J call TRBJ2-3, with TRBD2 matching over 9 bases. Germline V CDR1 and CDR2: SGDLS, YYNGEE. The CDR3 has 16 residues. Unmatched junction bases numbered 2, after V lost 0 bases and J lost 0 bases. CDR3: CASSVASGTSTDTQYF. CDR3 in DNA: TGTGCCAGCAGCGTAGCTAGCGGGACTAGCACAGATACGCAGTATTTT.

Concerning this clone itself: Additional DNA sequences in this sample encode the identical CDR3. The V and J genes are TRBV2 and TRBJ2-2, with D hard to call. Germline values: CDR1 SNHLY, CDR2 FYNNEI. This CDR3 is built from 13 residues. V was shortened by 0 bases and J by 5 bases, with 4 bases between the two germline ends. The chain's CDR3 is CASSEARTGELFF. In DNA, the CDR3 is TGTGCCAGCAGTGAAGCTAGAACCGGGGAGCTGTTTTTT. The full variable domain, completed using reference TRBV2 and TRBJ2-2, is EPEVTQTPSHQVTQMGQEVILRCVPISNHLYFYWYRQILGQKVEFLVSFYNNEISEKSEIFDDQFSVERPDGSNFTLKIRSTKLEDSAMYFCASSEARTGELFFGEGSRLTVL.

CDR3 coding DNA: TGCGCCAGCAGCTTGGACGGGACTAACTCCTACGAGCAGTACTTC. This codes for CASSLDGTNSYEQYF. The chain joins TRBV5-1 to TRBJ2-7; 7 bases agree with TRBD2. The CDR3 runs to 15 residues. Unmatched junction bases numbered 3, after V lost 0 bases and J lost 0 bases. Germline V gene data show CDR1 as SGHRS and CDR2 as YFSETQ.

This clone showed up many times. The V and J genes are TRBV27 and TRBJ1-3; D remains ambiguous. CDR1 is MNHEY and CDR2 is SMNVEV in the germline V gene (reference sequence). This CDR3 contains 15 residues. The V gene lost 8 bases and the J gene lost 0 bases, with 14 bases spanning the gap. The CDR3 DNA is TGTGCCAGCGGCCGGGGAAGAGGCTCTGGAAACACCATATATTTT. It encodes CASGRGRGSGNTIYF.